Below, 11 T cell receptor beta chains from the same sample are listed, as sequenced in a study of T cells and copy number aberrations in small-cell lung cancer. Some clones are missing from TCRdb's copy, which holds only in-frame ones; the method was immunoSEQ multiplex PCR. Of roughly 6,000 clones detected, approximately 79% appear once; the ten largest clones hold 7% to 9.5%. The material sequenced was tumor tissue. These receptors were collected from a man aged 50 or older with small cell lung cancer.

The chain joins TRBV7-3 to TRBJ2-5; D might be TRBD2 (6 bases). Between the trimmed V and J ends, which lost 2 bases and 1 base, there was a span of 14 bases. The CDR3 runs 16 residues. The V gene's germline CDR1 is SGHTA and CDR2 FQGTGA. CDR3 region: CASSLYVTGAQETQYF. In DNA, the CDR3 is TGTGCCAGCAGCTTATACGTGACGGGAGCCCAAGAGACCCAGTACTTC.

This clone was detected only a few times. This chain connects TRBV5-8 to TRBJ2-5; 8 bases align to TRBD2. The CDR3 is 14 amino acids. Germline CDR1 and CDR2: SGHTS and YDEGEE. With V trimmed by 5 bases and J by 4 bases, 7 bases remained unmatched. As DNA, the CDR3 is TGTGCCAGCAGAAAAGGACTAGCCTCAGAGACCCAGTACTTC. The encoded protein is CASRKGLASETQYF.

This chain uses TRBV29-1 with TRBJ2-1; TRBD1 matches 10 bases. V lost 4 bases and J lost 2; bases outside the gene matches: 11. The CDR3 is 17 residues long. CDR1 and CDR2 (germline): SQVTM, ANQGSEA. In DNA, the CDR3 is TGCAGCGTTGTGGGGACAGGGGAGGGGGGGGCCTACAATGAGCAGTTCTTC. The encoded protein is CSVVGTGEGGAYNEQFF.

In this sample, this clone turned up a few times. The chain joins TRBV2 to TRBJ1-2; TRBD1 matches at 7 bases. The CDR3 is 13 amino acids. Germline V gene data show CDR1 as SNHLY and CDR2 as FYNNEI. V lost 5 bases and J lost 6; bases outside the gene matches: 6. The CDR3 DNA sequence: TGTGCCAGCAGTCCCGACAGGGCCCATGGCTACACCTTC. Translated, it gives CASSPDRAHGYTF.

The chain combines TRBV5-1 with TRBJ1-1; D not resolved. This CDR3 contains 15 residues. The V end was cut by 4 bases, the J end by 1 base, with 14 bases between. CDR1 is SGHRS, CDR2 YFSETQ, per germline. CDR3 coding DNA: TGCGCCAGCAGCGTGCTTGGCCTATCGAACACTGAAGCTTTCTTT. Amino acid sequence: CASSVLGLSNTEAFF.

The V and J genes are TRBV2 and TRBJ2-2; 8 nucleotides line up with TRBD1. The junction had 5 bases not matched to a gene; V was cut back by 8 bases and J by 0 bases. Germline-derived CDR1 and CDR2 are SNHLY and FYNNEI. The CDR3 covers 15 residues. The CDR3 bases are TGTGCCAGCTGGGACAGGAACTCGAACACCGGGGAGCTGTTTTTT. This codes for CASWDRNSNTGELFF.

Concerning this clone: This sample also contains other DNA sequences that code for the same CDR3. This rearrangement joins TRBV11-2 to TRBJ2-7, with 11 bases that match TRBD1. The germline V gene has CDR1 SGHAT and CDR2 FQNNGV. This CDR3 has 18 residues. V shed 0 bases, J shed 3 bases, and the junction held 10 bases outside the gene matches. The CDR3 reads CASSLDRDRGVRYYEQYF. CDR3 DNA sequence: TGTGCCAGCAGCTTAGATCGGGACAGGGGGGTTCGTTACTACGAGCAGTACTTC.

In nucleotides, the CDR3 is TGTGCCAGCAGCGTAGGAGCGGGAGACTCCTACAATGAGCAGTTCTTC. The encoded protein is CASSVGAGDSYNEQFF. The chain employs TRBV9 and TRBJ2-1; the match to TRBD2 covers 8 bases. This CDR3 is built from 16 residues. The germline gives CDR1 SGDLS, CDR2 YYNGEE. Losses at the gene ends were 0 bases for V and 0 bases for J; bases not matched to a gene: 2.

V is TRBV5-1 and J is TRBJ2-2; 12 positions agree with TRBD2. Losses at the gene ends were 4 bases for V and 2 bases for J; bases not matched to a gene: 6. Germline V gene lookup returns CDR1 SGHRS and CDR2 YFSETQ. The CDR3 runs 17 residues. CDR3 in amino acids: CASSPGLAGTNTGELFF. CDR3 sequence (DNA): TGCGCCAGCAGCCCGGGACTAGCGGGCACCAACACCGGGGAGCTGTTTTTT.

The CDR3: CASSLWASRSYEQYF. CDR3 bases: TGTGCCAGCAGTTTATGGGCCAGCCGCTCCTACGAGCAGTACTTC. The chain is built from TRBV28 and TRBJ2-7, with D unclear. The germline V and J ends were trimmed by 0 bases and 0 bases, with 9 bases remaining between them. The germline gives CDR1 MDHEN, CDR2 SYDVKM. The CDR3 is made up of 15 amino acids. Supplemented by reference TRBV28 and TRBJ2-7, the full variable domain reads DVKVTQSSRYLVKRTGEKVFLECVQDMDHENMFWYRQDPGLGLRLIYFSYDVKMKEKGDIPEGYSVSREKKERFSLILESASTNQTSMYLCASSLWASRSYEQYFGPGTRLTVT.

A remark on this clone: The identical CDR3 is also encoded by other nucleotide sequences in the sample. CDR3 in amino acids: CASSALTGTSYNEQFF. CDR3 nucleotide sequence: TGTGCCAGCAGCGCACTGACAGGGACCTCCTACAATGAGCAGTTCTTC. V usage is TRBV7-9 and J usage is TRBJ2-1; TRBD1 matches at 7 bases. The CDR3 contains 16 residues. The germline gives CDR1 SEHNR, CDR2 FQNEAQ (reference sequence). J gave up 0 bases and V 5 bases, and 7 bases lay outside the gene matches.